This T cell receptor (beta chain) emerged from a study of metastatic and nonmetastatic thyroid tumors. Study as a whole: Repertoire comparisons spanned blood and tumor or nodule tissue from malignant and benign thyroid patients.

TCRdb re-analyzed the PCR reads using MiXCR. The table has around 18,000 clones, less than 40% seen once. Before thyroid surgery, none of the patients had received any treatment. Germline CDR1 and CDR2: SGHAT and FQNNGV. The CDR3 sequence is 12 residues long. General study points: Across blood and tumor, TCR beta diversity in malignant thyroid tumors was reportedly significantly higher than in benign nodules.

This clone was observed many times. The antigen remains undetermined. Given a much more abundant clone one base away, this may be a read error. The chain employs TRBV11-2 and TRBJ1-1, with D uncertain. This clonotype originated in a female donor with papillary thyroid cancer or a benign thyroid nodule (not recorded which). Some clones in this sample may be carry-over from other donors' samples. Sample: tumor tissue. In DNA, the CDR3 is TGTGCCAGCGGCTTGGCACAGCGAGAAGCTTTCTTT. Protein: CASGLAQREAFF. Full variable domain (missing parts from reference TRBV11-2 and TRBJ1-1): EAGVAQSPRYKIIEKRQSVAFWCNPISGHATLYWYQQILGQGPKLLIQFQNNGVVDDSQLPKDRFSAERLKGVDSTLKIQPAKLEDSAVYLCASGLAQREAFFGQGTRLTVV.